This TCR beta chain was obtained from a study of post-analysis software for immune sequencing data (dated by TCRdb to about 2015). For the study in its entirety: The recorded disease courses included relapsing-remitting, secondary progressive and progressive-relapsing multiple sclerosis, and some patients had no subtype annotation. A subset of samples was prepared in parallel using single-end sample barcoding, then pooled and co-amplified after Illumina adapter ligation. Patient repertoires were compared against 11 previously published healthy control repertoires from donors aged about 6 to 27 years. Beyond this particular receptor, the publication reports: The multiple sclerosis patient group was slightly younger than the control group. Compared with controls, multiple sclerosis patients had significantly lower normalized Chao1 diversity, a finding suggesting substantial peripheral T-cell clonal expansion. Strong co-clustering of samples prepared in the same batch was shown by direct clustering with F measure, prompting a batch-effect correction. Significantly higher frequencies in patients than in controls were found for five TRBV segments, including TRBV5-6, TRBV5-1 and TRBV20-1.

The CDR3 holds 13 amino acids from the cysteine to the phenylalanine. The entry retains the CDR3 DNA only, 39 bases that are in frame from base 1. For CDR1 and CDR2, the germline V gene lists SGDLS and YYNGEE. V is cut by 3 bases and J by 3 bases, and the space between the germline ends is 10 bases. This clonotype was detected only once. Its cognate antigen has yet to be identified. No base quality information exists; no much larger clone differs at one position. To demonstrate the VDJtools post-analysis software, TCR beta repertoires were profiled from the peripheral blood of roughly 14 young patients with multiple sclerosis. The patients with multiple sclerosis were children and adolescents between roughly 6 and 15 years of age. To prepare the library, PCR was applied. TCRdb shows the sequencer as Illumina HiSeq 2500. Unique molecular identifiers were incorporated into TCR beta cDNA libraries to reduce PCR and sequencing biases. About 500,000 cDNA molecules were obtained per 1 to 10 million input T cells, so each molecule approximated one T cell. The same protocol used for the earlier healthy control dataset was applied to prepare and sequence the patient libraries. Within a given batch, samples were prepared together, multiplexed and sequenced on the same HiSeq lane. In the original analysis: MIGEC handled the raw barcoded reads, throwing out single-read molecular identifier groups before consensus assembly and CDR3 extraction. VDJtools was used for post-analysis of the clonotype tables, and diversity was normalized by down-sampling every dataset to the size of the smallest sample. In repertoire overlap clustering, CDR3 amino acid sequences, but not nucleotide sequences, were matched to correct batch-related cross-sample contamination. In TCRdb, the public reads were trimmed at Q25 with fastp and aligned with MiXCR, with productive beta chains retained. Identical CDR3 proteins give one entry, which carries the most common genes and DNA. These V and J calls derive from TCRdb rather than the authors' analysis. Counted in this sample were approximately 440,000 distinct CDR3 sequences; around 40% of them appeared once. Around 10% of the sample is taken by the ten largest.

The chain is assembled from TRBV9 and TRBJ2-7; TRBD1 might be the D gene, on 6 matching bases. The TCR comes from a girl aged 10 to 17 with multiple sclerosis. Sequenced: blood. The nucleotide sequence is given as TGTGCCAGCAGCGGATCAGGGGACTACGAGCAGTACTTC. It codes for CASSGSGDYEQYF.